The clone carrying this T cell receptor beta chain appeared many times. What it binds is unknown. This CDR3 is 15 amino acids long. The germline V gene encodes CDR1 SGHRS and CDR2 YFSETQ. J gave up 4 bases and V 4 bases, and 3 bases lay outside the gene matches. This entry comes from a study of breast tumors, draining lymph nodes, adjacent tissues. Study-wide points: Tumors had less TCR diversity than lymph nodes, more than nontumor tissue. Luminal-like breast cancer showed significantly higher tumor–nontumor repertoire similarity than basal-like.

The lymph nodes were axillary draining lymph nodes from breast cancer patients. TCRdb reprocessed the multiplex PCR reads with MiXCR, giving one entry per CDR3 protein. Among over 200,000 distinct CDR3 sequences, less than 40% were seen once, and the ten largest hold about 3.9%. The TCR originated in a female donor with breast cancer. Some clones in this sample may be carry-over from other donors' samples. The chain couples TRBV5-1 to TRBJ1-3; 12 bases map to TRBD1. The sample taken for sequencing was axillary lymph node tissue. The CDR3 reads CASSRDRGLGNTIYF. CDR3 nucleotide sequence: TGCGCCAGCAGCCGGGACAGGGGGCTAGGAAACACCATATATTTT.